This TCR beta chain was identified in a study of blood T cell repertoires in COVID-19 (dated by TCRdb to about 2020). Notes on the research overall: Samples from collaborators originated in the United States, Italy and Spain and spanned both the acute and convalescent phases of COVID-19. The sample metadata nearly always contained a de-identified subject ID, COVID-19 status, age in years and sex. Samples were obtained from the ongoing ImmuneRACE study (first 160 participants) and from 950 to 1,500 subjects provided by 6 global collaborators. The prospective study material was composed of cDNA or gDNA derived from T cells, B-cell-depleted T cells, or PBMCs. The repertoires were made available in a free public database intended to serve as a resource for research on the immune response to SARS-CoV-2. The dataset comprised deeply sampled blood TCRbeta repertoires from subjects exposed to, actively infected with, or recovered from COVID-19. Where HLA class I and class II types were available, the types were taken from metadata supplied by the sample provider, not from assay-based typing. Study-level results and caveats: Clinical and demographic metadata were provided uncurated, with the amount varying by source and participant.

Collaborating institutions collected whole blood in K2EDTA tubes following their own protocols. For TCRbeta analysis, collaborators shipped samples as frozen whole blood, isolated PBMCs, or DNA extracted from either of those sample types. Turning to this clone: No cognate antigen has been identified for it. Base qualities were left out, and no much larger clone turns up one base away.

TCRbeta CDR3 regions were amplified from genomic DNA using the immunoSEQ Assay, a bias-controlled multiplex PCR. As for the original processing: Within the assay, amplification of reference gene primers was used to estimate how many nucleated cells each sample contained. To quantify the absolute abundance of each unique TCRbeta CDR3 rearrangement, sequence reads were collapsed and filtered. Productive Simpson clonality was computed per sample as the square root of Simpson's diversity index over productive rearrangements. In TCRdb, the immuneACCESS table is reduced to in-frame sequences with V and J assigned. These tables do not hold every clone; where another copy was compared, an unresolved V gene accounts for under half, and the others remain unexplained. V and J calls and clone size are copied from that table; D and trimming were computed from the DNA. This sample lists fewer than 200,000 clones; approximately 92% were detected once. The ten most abundant clones make up about 0.54% of the sample.

V and J are trimmed by 6 bases and 0 bases, and the gene matches miss 2 bases of the junction. The germline V gene gives CDR1 as ENHRY and CDR2 as SYGVKD. Counted from cysteine to phenylalanine, this CDR3 has 14 amino acids. The CDR3 DNA has 42 bases and is translated from base 1. Recombination linked TRBV10-3 to TRBJ1-3, with 7 central nucleotides matching TRBD1. This sequence originates from a man aged 45-60 years with acute or convalescent COVID-19. What was sequenced was peripheral blood. The nucleotide sequence is given as TGTGCCATCAGCCGGACAGGCTCTGGAAACACCATATATTTT. The resulting protein is CAISRTGSGNTIYF.